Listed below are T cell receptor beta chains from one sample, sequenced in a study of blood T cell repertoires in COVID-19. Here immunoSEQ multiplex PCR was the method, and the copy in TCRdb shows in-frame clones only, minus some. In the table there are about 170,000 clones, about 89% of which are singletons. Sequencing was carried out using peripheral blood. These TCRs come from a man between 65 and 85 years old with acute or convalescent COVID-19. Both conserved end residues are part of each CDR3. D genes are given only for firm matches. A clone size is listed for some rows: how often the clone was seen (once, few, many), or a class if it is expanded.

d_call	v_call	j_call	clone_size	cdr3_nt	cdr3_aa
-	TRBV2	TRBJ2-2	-	TGTGCCAGCAGTGTTCTATTTAACACCGGGGAGCTGTTTTTT	CASSVLFNTGELFF
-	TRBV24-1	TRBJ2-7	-	TGTGCCACCAGTGACCACCAGGGCCTCAGCTCCTACGAGCAGTACTTC	CATSDHQGLSSYEQYF
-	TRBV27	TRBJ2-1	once	TGTGCCAGCAGCCGCCAGCGAGATGAGCAGTTCTTC	CASSRQRDEQFF
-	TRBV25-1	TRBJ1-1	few	TGTGCCAGCAGTGCTCCAGGGATAATGAACACTGAAGCTTTCTTT	CASSAPGIMNTEAFF
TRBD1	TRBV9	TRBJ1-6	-	TGTGCCAGCAGCCCGACAGGGGTGGAACATAATTCACCCCTCCACTTT	CASSPTGVEHNSPLHF
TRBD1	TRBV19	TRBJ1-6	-	TGTGCCAGTAGTAAGACAGGGGTAAATTCACCCCTCCACTTT	CASSKTGVNSPLHF
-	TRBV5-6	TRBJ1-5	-	TGTGCCAGCAGCTTTCGGCAGGCTAATCAGCCCCAGCATTTT	CASSFRQANQPQHF
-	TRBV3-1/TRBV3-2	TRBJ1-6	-	TGTGCCAGCAGCGATCCAGGTCAACCCCTCCACTTT	CASSDPGQPLHF
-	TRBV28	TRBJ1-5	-	TGTGCCAGCAGTTCCCCAGGGGTCCATCAGCCCCAGCATTTT	CASSSPGVHQPQHF
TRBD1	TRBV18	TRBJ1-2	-	TGTGCCAGCTCCCCTCGGACAGGGGATAACTATGGCTACACCTTC	CASSPRTGDNYGYTF
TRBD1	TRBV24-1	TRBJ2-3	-	TGTGCCACCAGTGATCCCGGGACAGCGGCAGATACGCAGTATTTT	CATSDPGTAADTQYF
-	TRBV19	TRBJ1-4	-	TGTGCCAGTAGTTCCGGACAGCAAGACAAACTGTTTTTT	CASSSGQQDKLFF
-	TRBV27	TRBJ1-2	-	TGTGCCAGCAGTTTAAACAGCCACTATGGCTACACCTTC	CASSLNSHYGYTF
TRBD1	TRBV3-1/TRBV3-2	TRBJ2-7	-	TGTGCCAGCAGCCATTACGAACAGGGGGTACACGAGCAGTACTTC	CASSHYEQGVHEQYF
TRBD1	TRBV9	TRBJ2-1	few	TGTGCCAGCAGCGCTGGGGGGGTGGGACAGGGAGACAATGAGCAGTTCTTC	CASSAGGVGQGDNEQFF
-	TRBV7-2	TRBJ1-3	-	TGTGCCAGCAGCTTATTGAACACCCGCTCTGGAAACACCATATATTTT	CASSLLNTRSGNTIYF
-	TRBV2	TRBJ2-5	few	TGTGCCAGCAGTGAAGAGCACAGCGGTGGAGAGACCCAGTACTTC	CASSEEHSGGETQYF
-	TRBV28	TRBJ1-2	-	TGTGCCAGCAGCTACCCAGGGGCAGGGGGCTACACCTTC	CASSYPGAGGYTF
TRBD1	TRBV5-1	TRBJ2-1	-	TGCGCCAGCAGCTTGGCACCTCGGACAGGGGCTGAATCTGAGCAGTTCTTC	CASSLAPRTGAESEQFF
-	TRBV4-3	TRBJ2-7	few	TGCGCCAGCAGCCAAGATAGCTCAGGGCACTACGAGCAGTACTTC	CASSQDSSGHYEQYF
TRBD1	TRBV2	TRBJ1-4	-	TGTGCCAGCAACGGACAGGGGGCCGAAAAACTGTTTTTT	CASNGQGAEKLFF
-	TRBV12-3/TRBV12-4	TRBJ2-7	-	TGTGCCAGCAGTTCCTACTACGAGCAGTACTTC	CASSSYYEQYF
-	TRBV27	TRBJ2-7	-	TGTGCCAGCAGTTTAGGAGTCCGCTACGAGCAGTACTTC	CASSLGVRYEQYF
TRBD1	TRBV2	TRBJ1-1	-	TGTGCCAGCACCGAGACAGGGCCAACTGAAGCTTTCTTT	CASTETGPTEAFF
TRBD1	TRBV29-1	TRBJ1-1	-	TGCAGCGCGGGACAGGGTCGAGAAGCTGAAGCTTTCTTT	CSAGQGREAEAFF
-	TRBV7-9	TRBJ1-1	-	TGTGCCAGCTCCAGCAGGGCGGATGTTTGGAACGCTGAAGCTTTCTTT	CASSSRADVWNAEAFF
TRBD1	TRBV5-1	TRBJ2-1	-	TGCGCCAGCAGCTTGGTCTTGGGACAGACCTACAATGAGCAGTTCTTC	CASSLVLGQTYNEQFF
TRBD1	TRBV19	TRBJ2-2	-	TGTGCCAGTAGTATACCCTTGGACAGGGAGAACACCGGGGAGCTGTTTTTT	CASSIPLDRENTGELFF
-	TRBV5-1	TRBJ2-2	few	TGCGCCAGCAGCTTGGAACTAGCGAACACCGGGGAGCTGTTTTTT	CASSLELANTGELFF
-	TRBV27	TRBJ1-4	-	TGTGCCACTCGTGGGAGGATCGGAAAACTGTTTTTT	CATRGRIGKLFF
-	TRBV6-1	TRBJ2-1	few	TGTGCCAGCAGTGAAAGAGGGAACTACAATGAGCAGTTCTTC	CASSERGNYNEQFF
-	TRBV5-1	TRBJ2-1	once	TGCGCCAGCAGCCTATTAGGGGGTAAGGAGAGTGAGCAGTTCTTC	CASSLLGGKESEQFF
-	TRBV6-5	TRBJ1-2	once	TGTGCCAGCACCATTAACAGGCTAACCAACTATGGCTACACCTTC	CASTINRLTNYGYTF
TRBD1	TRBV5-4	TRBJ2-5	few	TGTGCCAGCAGGGGGGACAGAGAAGAGACCCAGTACTTC	CASRGDREETQYF
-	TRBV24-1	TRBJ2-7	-	TGTGCCACCAGTGCCCTTGCGGGCGGGGAAGGGGGCGCCGAGCAGTACTTC	CATSALAGGEGGAEQYF
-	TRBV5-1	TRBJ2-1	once	TGCGCCAGCAGCTTGGCCTCGGCCTACAATGAGCAGTTCTTC	CASSLASAYNEQFF
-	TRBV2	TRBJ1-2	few	TGTGCCAGCAGTGCTGGTTCAGTCTATGGCTACACCTTC	CASSAGSVYGYTF
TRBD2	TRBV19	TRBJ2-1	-	TGTGCCAGTAGTATCGGACTAGCGGGGGGGTACAATGAGCAGTTCTTC	CASSIGLAGGYNEQFF
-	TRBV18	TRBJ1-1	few	TGTGCCAGCTCACCAGAGGACAGAATAGACACTGAAGCTTTCTTT	CASSPEDRIDTEAFF
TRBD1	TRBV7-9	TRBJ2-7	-	TGTGCCAGCAGCTCGACAGGGTCCCACGAGCAGTACTTC	CASSSTGSHEQYF
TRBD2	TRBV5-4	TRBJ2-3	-	TGTGCCAGCACCCCATCTCCGGGACTAGCGACCACAGATACGCAGTATTTT	CASTPSPGLATTDTQYF
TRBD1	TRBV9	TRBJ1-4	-	TGTGCCAGCAGCGTAACAGGGGCAAATGAAAAACTGTTTTTT	CASSVTGANEKLFF
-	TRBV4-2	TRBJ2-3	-	TGTGCCAGCAGCCAAGCAGGGTTGACAGATACGCAGTATTTT	CASSQAGLTDTQYF
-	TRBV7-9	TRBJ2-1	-	TGTGCCAGCAGCTTTGGGGGCCCCTCCTACAATGAGCGGTTCTTC	CASSFGGPSYNERFF
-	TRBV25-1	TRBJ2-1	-	TGTGCCAGCAGTGAAGGGGGAGGTTACAATGAGCAGTTCTTC	CASSEGGGYNEQFF
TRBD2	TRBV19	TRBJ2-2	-	TGTGCCAGTACCCATAGCGGGGGTCTCGGGGAGCTGTTTTTT	CASTHSGGLGELFF
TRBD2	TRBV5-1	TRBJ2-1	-	TGCGCTGAACCCCCGTCAGCGGGAGACCGTTACAATGAGCAGTTCTTC	CAEPPSAGDRYNEQFF
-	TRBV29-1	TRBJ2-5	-	TGCAGCGTTGAAATTGTCGGGAAGTGGGCCGAAGAGACCCAGTACTTC	CSVEIVGKWAEETQYF
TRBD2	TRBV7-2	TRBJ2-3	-	TGTGCCAGCAGCTCCCGTCTAGCGGGGCCGACCACAGATACGCAGTATTTT	CASSSRLAGPTTDTQYF
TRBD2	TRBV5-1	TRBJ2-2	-	TGCGCCAGCAGCTTTTCTAGCGGGGGGGACAACACCGGGGAGCTGTTTTTT	CASSFSSGGDNTGELFF
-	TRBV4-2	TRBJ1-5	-	TGTGCCAGCAGCCAAGCAGGAGGGGGGGGATATAGCAATCAGCCCCAGCATTTT	CASSQAGGGGYSNQPQHF
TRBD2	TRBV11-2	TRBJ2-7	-	TGTGCCAGCAGCTTAGTGCTAGCGGACTCCTACGAGCAGTACTTC	CASSLVLADSYEQYF
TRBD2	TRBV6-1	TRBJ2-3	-	TGTGCCAGCAGTGAAAGCGGGGTCCGAGATACGCAGTATTTT	CASSESGVRDTQYF
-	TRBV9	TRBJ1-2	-	TGTGCCAGCAGCGTAGCGACAGCAAACTATGGCTACACCTTC	CASSVATANYGYTF
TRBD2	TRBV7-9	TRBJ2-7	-	TGTGCCAGCAGCTTAGGTGGCGCGGGGGGCTCCTACGAGCAGTACTTC	CASSLGGAGGSYEQYF